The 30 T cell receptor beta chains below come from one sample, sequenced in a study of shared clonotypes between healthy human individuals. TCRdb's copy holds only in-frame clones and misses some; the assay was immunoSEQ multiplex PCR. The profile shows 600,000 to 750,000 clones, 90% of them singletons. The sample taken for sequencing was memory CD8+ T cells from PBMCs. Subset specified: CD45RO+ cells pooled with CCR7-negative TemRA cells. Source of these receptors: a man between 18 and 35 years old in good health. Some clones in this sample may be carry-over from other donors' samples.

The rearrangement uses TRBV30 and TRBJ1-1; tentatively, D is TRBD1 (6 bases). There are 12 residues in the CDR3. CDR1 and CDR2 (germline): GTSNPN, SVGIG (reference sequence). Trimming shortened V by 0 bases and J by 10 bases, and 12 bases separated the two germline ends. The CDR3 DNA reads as TGTGCCTGGAGTGTAAAGGGGGGGACAGCTTTCTTT. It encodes CAWSVKGGTAFF.

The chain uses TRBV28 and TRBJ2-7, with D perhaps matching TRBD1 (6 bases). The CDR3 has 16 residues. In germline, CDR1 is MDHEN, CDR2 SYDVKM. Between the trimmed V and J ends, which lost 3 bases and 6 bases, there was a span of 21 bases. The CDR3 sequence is CASSLQQGGGISEQYF. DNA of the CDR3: TGTGCCAGCAGTTTGCAACAGGGTGGAGGTATCTCCGAGCAGTACTTC.

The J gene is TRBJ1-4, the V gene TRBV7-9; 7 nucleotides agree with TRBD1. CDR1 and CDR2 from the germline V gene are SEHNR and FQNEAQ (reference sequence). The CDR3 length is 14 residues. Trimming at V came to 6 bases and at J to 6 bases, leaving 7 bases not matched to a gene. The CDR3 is CASSFRGLDEKLFF. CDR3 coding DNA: TGTGCCAGCAGTTTCAGGGGGTTGGATGAAAAACTGTTTTTT.

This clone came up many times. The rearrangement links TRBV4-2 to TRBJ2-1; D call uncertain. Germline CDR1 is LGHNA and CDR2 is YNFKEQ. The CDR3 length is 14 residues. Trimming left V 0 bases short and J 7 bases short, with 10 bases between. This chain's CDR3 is CASSQDRRINEQFF. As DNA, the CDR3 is TGTGCCAGCAGCCAAGATAGGCGGATTAATGAGCAGTTCTTC.

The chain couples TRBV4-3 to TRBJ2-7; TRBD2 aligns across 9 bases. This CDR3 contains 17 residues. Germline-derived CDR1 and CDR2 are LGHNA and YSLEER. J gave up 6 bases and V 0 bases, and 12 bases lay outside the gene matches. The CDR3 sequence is CASSQDPSGTGTCEQYF. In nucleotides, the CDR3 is TGCGCCAGCAGCCAAGATCCTAGCGGGACCGGGACTTGCGAGCAGTACTTC.

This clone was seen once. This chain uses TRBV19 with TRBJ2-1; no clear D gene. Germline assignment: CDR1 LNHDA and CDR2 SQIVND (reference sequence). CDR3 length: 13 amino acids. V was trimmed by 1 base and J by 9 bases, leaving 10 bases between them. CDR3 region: CASSIGSWGEQFF. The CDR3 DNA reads TGTGCCAGTAGTATAGGGAGTTGGGGTGAGCAGTTCTTC.

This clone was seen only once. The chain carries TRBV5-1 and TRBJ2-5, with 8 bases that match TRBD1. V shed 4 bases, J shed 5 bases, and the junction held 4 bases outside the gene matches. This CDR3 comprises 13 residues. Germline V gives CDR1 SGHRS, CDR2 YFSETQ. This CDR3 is CASSQGAGETQYF. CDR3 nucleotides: TGCGCCAGCAGCCAGGGGGCGGGGGAGACCCAGTACTTC.

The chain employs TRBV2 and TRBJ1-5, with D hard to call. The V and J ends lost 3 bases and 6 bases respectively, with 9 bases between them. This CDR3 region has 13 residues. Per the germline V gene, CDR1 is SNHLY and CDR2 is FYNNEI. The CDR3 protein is CASSDRRFQPQHF. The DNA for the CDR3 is TGTGCCAGCAGTGATCGGAGGTTTCAGCCCCAGCATTTT.

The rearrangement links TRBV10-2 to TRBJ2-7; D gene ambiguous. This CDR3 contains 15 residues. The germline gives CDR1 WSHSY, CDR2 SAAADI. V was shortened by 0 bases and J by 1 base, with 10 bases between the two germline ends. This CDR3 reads CASSESLARSYEQYF. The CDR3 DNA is TGCGCCAGCAGTGAGTCTCTGGCCAGATCCTACGAGCAGTACTTC.

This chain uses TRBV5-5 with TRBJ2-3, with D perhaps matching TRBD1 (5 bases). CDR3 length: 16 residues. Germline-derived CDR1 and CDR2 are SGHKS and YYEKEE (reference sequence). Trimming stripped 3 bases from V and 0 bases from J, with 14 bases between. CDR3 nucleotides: TGTGCCAGCAGCTACGCGTGGGGCTATAGCACAGATACGCAGTATTTT. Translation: CASSYAWGYSTDTQYF.

The CDR3 DNA is TGTGCCAGCAGTGAAATACTTAGGGGGGATTTATCCTACGAGCAGTACTTC. Amino acid sequence: CASSEILRGDLSYEQYF. This chain uses TRBV2 with TRBJ2-7; either TRBD1 or TRBD2 may supply D (6 bases each). Trimming stripped 2 bases from V and 1 base from J, with 18 bases between. Germline V CDR1 and CDR2: SNHLY, FYNNEI. This CDR3 contains 17 residues.

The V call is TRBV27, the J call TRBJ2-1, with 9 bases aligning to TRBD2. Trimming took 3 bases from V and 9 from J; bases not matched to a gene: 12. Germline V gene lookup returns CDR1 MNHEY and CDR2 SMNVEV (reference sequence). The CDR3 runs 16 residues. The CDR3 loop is CASSLVMAGGPGEQFF. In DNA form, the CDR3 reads TGTGCCAGCAGTTTGGTGATGGCGGGAGGGCCGGGTGAGCAGTTCTTC.

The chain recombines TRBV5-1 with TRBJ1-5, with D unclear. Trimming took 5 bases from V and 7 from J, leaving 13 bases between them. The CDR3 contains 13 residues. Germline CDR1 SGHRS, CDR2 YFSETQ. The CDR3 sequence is CASSLEAGQPQHF. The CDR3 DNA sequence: TGCGCCAGCAGTCTGGAGGCGGGGCAGCCCCAGCATTTT.

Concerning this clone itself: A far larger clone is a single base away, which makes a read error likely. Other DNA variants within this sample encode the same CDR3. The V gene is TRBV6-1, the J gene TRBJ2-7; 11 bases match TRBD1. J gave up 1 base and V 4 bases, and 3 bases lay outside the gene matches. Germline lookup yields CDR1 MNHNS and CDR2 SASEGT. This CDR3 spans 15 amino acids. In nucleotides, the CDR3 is TGTGCCAGCAGTGCCGGGACAGGGGGGTCCTACGAGCAGTACTTC. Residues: CASSAGTGGSYEQYF.

CDR3 region: CASSWYQETQYF. CDR3 DNA sequence: TGTGCCAGCAGCTGGTACCAAGAGACCCAGTACTTC. The rearrangement links TRBV2 to TRBJ2-5; no definite D call. The germline V gene encodes CDR1 SNHLY and CDR2 FYNNEI. The V and J ends lost 6 bases and 0 bases respectively, with 5 bases between them. The CDR3 loop spans 12 amino acids. The full variable domain, with the rest looked up from reference TRBV2 and TRBJ2-5, is EPEVTQTPSHQVTQMGQEVILRCVPISNHLYFYWYRQILGQKVEFLVSFYNNEISEKSEIFDDQFSVERPDGSNFTLKIRSTKLEDSAMYFCASSWYQETQYFGPGTRLLVL.

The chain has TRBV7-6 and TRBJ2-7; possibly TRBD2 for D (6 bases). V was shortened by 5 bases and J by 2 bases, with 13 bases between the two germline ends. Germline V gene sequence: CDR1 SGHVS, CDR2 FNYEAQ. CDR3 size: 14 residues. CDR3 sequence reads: CASSLRGGAYEQYF. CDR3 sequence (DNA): TGTGCCAGCAGCCTTCGGGGCGGGGCCTACGAGCAGTACTTC.

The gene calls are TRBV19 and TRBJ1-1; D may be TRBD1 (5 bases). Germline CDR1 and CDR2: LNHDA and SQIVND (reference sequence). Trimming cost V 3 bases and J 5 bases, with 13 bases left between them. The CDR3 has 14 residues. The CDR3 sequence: CASSMGQGWTEAFF. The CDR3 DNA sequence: TGTGCCAGTAGTATGGGTCAGGGATGGACTGAAGCTTTCTTT.

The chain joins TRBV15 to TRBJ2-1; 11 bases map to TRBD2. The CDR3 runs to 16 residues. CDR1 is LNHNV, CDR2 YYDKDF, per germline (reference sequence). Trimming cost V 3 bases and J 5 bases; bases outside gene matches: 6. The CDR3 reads CATSSRLAGGNNEQFF. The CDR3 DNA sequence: TGTGCCACCAGCAGTCGGCTAGCGGGAGGCAACAATGAGCAGTTCTTC.

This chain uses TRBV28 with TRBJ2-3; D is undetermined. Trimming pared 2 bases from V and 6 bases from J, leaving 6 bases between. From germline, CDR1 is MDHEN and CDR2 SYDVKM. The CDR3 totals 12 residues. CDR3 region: CASSLASDTQYF. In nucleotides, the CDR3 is TGTGCCAGCAGTTTAGCTTCTGATACGCAGTATTTT.

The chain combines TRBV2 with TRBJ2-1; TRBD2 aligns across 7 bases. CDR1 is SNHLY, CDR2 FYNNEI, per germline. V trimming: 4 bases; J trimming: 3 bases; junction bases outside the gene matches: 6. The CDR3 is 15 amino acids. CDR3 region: CASSGRLADYNEQFF. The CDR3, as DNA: TGTGCCAGCAGTGGTCGGCTAGCGGACTACAATGAGCAGTTCTTC.

CDR3: CASSQGSYNSPLHF. CDR3 nucleotide sequence: TGCGCCAGCAGCCAGGGCTCCTATAATTCACCCCTCCACTTT. This sequence joins TRBV5-1 and TRBJ1-6; D is possibly TRBD1 (5 bases). The ends were cut back, 4 bases at V and 0 bases at J, with 5 bases in the middle. The CDR3 is 14 amino acids. The germline V gene has CDR1 SGHRS and CDR2 YFSETQ. The full variable domain, with the rest looked up from reference TRBV5-1 and TRBJ1-6, is KAGVTQTPRYLIKTRGQQVTLSCSPISGHRSVSWYQQTPGQGLQFLFEYFSETQRNKGNFPGRFSGRQFSNSRSEMNVSTLELGDSALYLCASSQGSYNSPLHFGNGTRLTVT.

CDR3 loop: CASSPPRGYEQYF. The DNA for the CDR3 is TGTGCCAGCAGCCCCCCGCGAGGCTACGAGCAGTACTTC. This chain links TRBV7-9 with TRBJ2-7; D gene uncertain. Germline CDR1 is SEHNR and CDR2 is FQNEAQ (reference sequence). The V end lost 5 bases, the J end lost 3 bases, and 11 bases lay between the germline ends. The length of the CDR3 is 13 residues.

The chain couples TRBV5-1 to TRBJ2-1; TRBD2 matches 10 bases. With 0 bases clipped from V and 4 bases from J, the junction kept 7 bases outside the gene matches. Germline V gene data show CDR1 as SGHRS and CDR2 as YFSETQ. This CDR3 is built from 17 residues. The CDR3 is CASSLVASGSLYNEQFF. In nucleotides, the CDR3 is TGCGCCAGCAGCTTGGTGGCTAGCGGGAGTTTGTACAATGAGCAGTTCTTC. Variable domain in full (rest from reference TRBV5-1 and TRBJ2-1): KAGVTQTPRYLIKTRGQQVTLSCSPISGHRSVSWYQQTPGQGLQFLFEYFSETQRNKGNFPGRFSGRQFSNSRSEMNVSTLELGDSALYLCASSLVASGSLYNEQFFGPGTRLTVL.

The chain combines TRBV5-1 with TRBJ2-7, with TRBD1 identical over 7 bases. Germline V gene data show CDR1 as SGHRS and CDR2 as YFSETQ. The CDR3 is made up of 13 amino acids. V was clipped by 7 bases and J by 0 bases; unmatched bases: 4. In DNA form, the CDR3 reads TGCGCCAGCCGGGACAGCCTCTCCTACGAGCAGTACTTC. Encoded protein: CASRDSLSYEQYF.

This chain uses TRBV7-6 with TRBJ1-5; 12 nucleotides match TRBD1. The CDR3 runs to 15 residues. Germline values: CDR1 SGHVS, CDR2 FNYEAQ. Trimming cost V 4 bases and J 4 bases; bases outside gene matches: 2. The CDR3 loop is CASSSGQGANQPQHF. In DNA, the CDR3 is TGTGCCAGCAGCTCGGGACAGGGGGCGAATCAGCCCCAGCATTTT.

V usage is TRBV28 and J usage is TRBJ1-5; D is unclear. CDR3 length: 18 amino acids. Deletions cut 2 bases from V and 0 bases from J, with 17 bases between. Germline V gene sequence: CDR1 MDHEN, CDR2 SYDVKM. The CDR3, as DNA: TGTGCCAGCAGTTTAGGGCCGTCCCCTTATTATAGCAATCAGCCCCAGCATTTT. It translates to CASSLGPSPYYSNQPQHF.

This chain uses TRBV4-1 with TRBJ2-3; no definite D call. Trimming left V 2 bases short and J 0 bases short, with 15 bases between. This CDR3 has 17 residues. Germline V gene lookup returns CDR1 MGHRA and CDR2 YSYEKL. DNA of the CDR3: TGCGCCAGCAGCCAACACCTGACGCCGCAGAGCACAGATACGCAGTATTTT. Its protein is CASSQHLTPQSTDTQYF.

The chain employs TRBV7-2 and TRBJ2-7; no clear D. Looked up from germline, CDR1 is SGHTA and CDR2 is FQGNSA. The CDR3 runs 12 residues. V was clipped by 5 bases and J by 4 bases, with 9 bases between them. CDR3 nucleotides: TGTGCCAGCAGCCGTAACAGTTACGAGCAGTACTTC. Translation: CASSRNSYEQYF.

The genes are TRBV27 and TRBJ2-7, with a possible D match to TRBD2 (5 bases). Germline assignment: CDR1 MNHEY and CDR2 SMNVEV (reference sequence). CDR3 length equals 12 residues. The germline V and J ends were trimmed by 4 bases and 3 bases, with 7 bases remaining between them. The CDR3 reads CASSSRDYEQYF. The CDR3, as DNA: TGTGCCAGCAGTTCCCGGGACTACGAGCAGTACTTC.

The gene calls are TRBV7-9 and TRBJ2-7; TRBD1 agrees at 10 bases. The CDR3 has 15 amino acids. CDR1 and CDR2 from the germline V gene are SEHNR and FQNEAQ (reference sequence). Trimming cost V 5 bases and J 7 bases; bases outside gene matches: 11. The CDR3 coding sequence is TGTGCCAGCAGCGAGATAGGGACAGGGGTAGGTGAGCAGTACTTC. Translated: CASSEIGTGVGEQYF.